Sequencing of this TCR beta chain was carried out in a study of blood T cell repertoires in COVID-19. Study background: Samples of COVID-19 (acute and convalescent) were obtained from the United States, Italy and Spain. PBMCs, B-cell-depleted T cells, or T cells provided the cDNA or gDNA that made up the material.

With V trimmed by 6 bases and J by 0 bases, 3 bases remained unmatched. The CDR3 has 16 residues. Germline V gives CDR1 SGHAT, CDR2 FQDESV (reference sequence). Some clones are missing from TCRdb's copy, which holds only in-frame ones; the method was immunoSEQ multiplex PCR. The sample lists roughly 170,000 clones, about 87% seen once, with around 12% in the top ten. The clonotype was recovered from a woman in her 70s with COVID-19, enrolled during active disease. The sequencing sample was made of peripheral blood. This rearrangement joins TRBV11-1 to TRBJ2-1; 12 bases match TRBD2. The CDR3 nucleotides are TGTGCCAGCAGTTCGACTAGCGGGAGCTCCTACAATGAGCAGTTCTTC. Encoded protein: CASSSTSGSSYNEQFF. The variable domain in full, completed from reference TRBV11-1 and TRBJ2-1, reads EAEVAQSPRYKITEKSQAVAFWCDPISGHATLYWYRQILGQGPELLVQFQDESVVDDSQLPKDRFSAERLKGVDSTLKIQPAELGDSAMYLCASSSTSGSSYNEQFFGPGTRLTVL.